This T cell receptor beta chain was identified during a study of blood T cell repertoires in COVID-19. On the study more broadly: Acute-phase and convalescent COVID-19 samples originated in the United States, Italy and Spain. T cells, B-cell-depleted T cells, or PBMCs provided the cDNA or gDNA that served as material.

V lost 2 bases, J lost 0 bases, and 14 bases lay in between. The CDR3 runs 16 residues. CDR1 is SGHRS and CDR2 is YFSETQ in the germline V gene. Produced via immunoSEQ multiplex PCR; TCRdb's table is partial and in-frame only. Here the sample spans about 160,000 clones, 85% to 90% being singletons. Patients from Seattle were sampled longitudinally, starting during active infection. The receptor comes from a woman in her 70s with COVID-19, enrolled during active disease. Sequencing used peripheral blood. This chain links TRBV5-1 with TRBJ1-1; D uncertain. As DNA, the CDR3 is TGCGCCAGCAGCTTAGGTGACGGAGGTTTGAACACTGAAGCTTTCTTT. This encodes CASSLGDGGLNTEAFF.